Following are 28 T cell receptor beta chains from one sample sequenced in a study of blood T cell repertoires in COVID-19. Only in-frame clones appear in the TCRdb table, and some are missing; sequencing was by immunoSEQ multiplex PCR. The sample includes approximately 200,000 clones, approximately 78% of them seen just once. Specimen: peripheral blood. These receptors came from an elderly woman with COVID-19, enrolled during active disease.

The chain links TRBV9 to TRBJ2-7; 9 bases agree with TRBD2. Trimming cost V 4 bases and J 3 bases; bases outside gene matches: 11. CDR3 length: 16 amino acids. Germline-derived CDR1 and CDR2 are SGDLS and YYNGEE. The CDR3: CASSPLGSGRHYEQYF. CDR3 sequence (DNA): TGTGCCAGCAGCCCTCTTGGGAGCGGGAGGCACTACGAGCAGTACTTC.

V and J are TRBV19 and TRBJ1-6; D not resolved. CDR3 length: 16 amino acids. Germline loops: CDR1 LNHDA, CDR2 SQIVND (reference sequence). V was cut by 4 bases and J by 5 bases, with 15 bases left in between. The CDR3 loop is CASSTRFGTNNSPLHF. As DNA, the CDR3 is TGTGCCAGTAGTACGCGTTTTGGCACTAATAATTCACCCCTCCACTTT.

This clone was recorded a few times. V and J are TRBV7-9 and TRBJ2-7; 11 bases align to TRBD2. Germline V gives CDR1 SEHNR, CDR2 FQNEAQ (reference sequence). There are 14 residues in the CDR3. V shed 6 bases and J 5 bases; nucleotides not matched to a gene: 6. CDR3 residues: CASSHSGRDHEQYF. In nucleotides, the CDR3 is TGTGCCAGCAGTCATAGCGGGAGGGACCACGAGCAGTACTTC.

The chain has TRBV19 and TRBJ1-4; a weak D match, TRBD1 (5 bases). The CDR3 covers 14 residues. Germline V gene sequence: CDR1 LNHDA, CDR2 SQIVND (reference sequence). Trimming stripped 5 bases from V and 13 bases from J, with 20 bases between. The CDR3 reads CASSHAPDSRPLFF. The CDR3 bases are TGTGCCAGTAGTCACGCTCCCGACAGTCGGCCACTGTTTTTT.

Only one count was recorded for this clone. The genes are TRBV7-2 and TRBJ1-2; the match to TRBD1 covers 8 bases. This CDR3 has 15 amino acids. V lost 5 bases to trimming and J lost 3 bases; unmatched junction nucleotides: 8. In germline, CDR1 is SGHTA, CDR2 FQGNSA. Here the CDR3 DNA reads TGTGCCAGCAGCACCAGACAGGGGAGGGACTATGGCTACACCTTC. Its protein product is CASSTRQGRDYGYTF.

The chain carries TRBV19 and TRBJ1-2; 10 bases line up with TRBD1. Looked up from germline, CDR1 is LNHDA and CDR2 is SQIVND (reference sequence). The CDR3 covers 17 residues. V gave up 2 bases and J gave up 6 bases; unmatched junction bases: 12. The chain's CDR3 is CASSINRDRGAEDGYTF. The CDR3 DNA reads as TGTGCCAGTAGTATAAACCGGGACAGGGGCGCGGAGGATGGCTACACCTTC.

This clone has a handful of counts. The CDR3 DNA is TGCGCCAGCAGCTTGGCGGTAACTAGCACAGATACGCAGTATTTT. Translated: CASSLAVTSTDTQYF. The V call is TRBV5-1, the J call TRBJ2-3, with no clear D. Germline-derived CDR1 and CDR2 are SGHRS and YFSETQ. This CDR3 is 15 amino acids long. Trimming took off 0 bases at V and 0 bases at J, with 8 bases between the two ends.

Here the CDR3 DNA reads TGTGCCAGCAGCTCCCTAGACAGGGAGTACCAAGAGACCCAGTACTTC. Translating it yields CASSSLDREYQETQYF. This chain links TRBV5-6 with TRBJ2-5; 7 bases map to TRBD1. The junction had 8 bases not matched to a gene; V was cut back by 3 bases and J by 0 bases. Germline CDR1 reads SGHDT; CDR2 reads YYEEEE. There are 16 residues in the CDR3.

This clone was seen at least ten times. The gene calls are TRBV18 and TRBJ1-1; D gene ambiguous. Germline-derived CDR1 and CDR2 are KGHSH and LQKENI. V was trimmed by 3 bases and J by 0 bases, leaving 14 bases between them. The CDR3 has 16 residues. The DNA for the CDR3 is TGTGCCAGCTCACCGCCTAACAGCAACATGAACACTGAAGCTTTCTTT. This translates into CASSPPNSNMNTEAFF.

The chain links TRBV23-1 to TRBJ2-4, with D possibly matching TRBD1 (5 bases). TRBV23-1 is an ORF for which the function is uncertain. The ends were cut back, 7 bases at V and 3 bases at J, with 13 bases in the middle. The CDR3 extends over 14 amino acids. The CDR3 sequence: CASTPDRNKNIQYF. CDR3 sequence (DNA): TGCGCCAGCACCCCCGACAGAAACAAAAACATTCAGTACTTC.

This clone was observed a few times. V is TRBV18 and J is TRBJ2-1, with D unclear. The V gene lost 7 bases and the J gene lost 5 bases, with 15 bases spanning the gap. The germline V gene has CDR1 KGHSH and CDR2 LQKENI. The CDR3 spans 14 residues. For the CDR3, the DNA is TGTGCCAGCTTCCCTAGTCTCACGGACAATGAGCAGTTCTTC. This encodes CASFPSLTDNEQFF.

The rearrangement joins TRBV20-1 to TRBJ2-5; D might be TRBD1 (6 bases). The V end was cut by 6 bases, the J end by 5 bases, with 10 bases between. Germline V CDR1 and CDR2: DFQATT, SNEGSKA (reference sequence). The CDR3 totals 11 residues. The CDR3, as DNA: TGCAGTGCGGGGGCACGGGAGACCCAGTACTTC. This codes for CSAGARETQYF.

The J gene is TRBJ1-5, the V gene TRBV10-3; TRBD1 is a possible D gene (5 bases). Germline V lookup: CDR1 ENHRY, CDR2 SYGVKD. The CDR3 is made up of 13 amino acids. The V and J ends lost 4 bases and 9 bases respectively, with 13 bases between them. The CDR3 region is CAISGQGQGPQHF. The CDR3 DNA is TGTGCCATCAGTGGTCAGGGTCAAGGGCCCCAGCATTTT.

The chain links TRBV19 to TRBJ1-6, with 7 bases matching TRBD1. This CDR3 has 16 amino acids. The junction had 5 bases not matched to a gene; V was cut back by 6 bases and J by 0 bases. CDR1 and CDR2 from the germline V gene are LNHDA and SQIVND (reference sequence). The CDR3 nucleotides are TGTGCCAGTAGGGACAGGACGAGCTCCTATAATTCACCCCTCCACTTT. Amino acids: CASRDRTSSYNSPLHF.

The chain uses TRBV28 and TRBJ1-2; no reliable D call. With 2 bases removed from V and 1 base from J, the gap between germline ends came to 5 bases. Germline V lookup: CDR1 MDHEN, CDR2 SYDVKM. The CDR3 length is 13 residues. DNA of the CDR3: TGTGCCAGCAGTTTACCAGATAACTATGGCTACACCTTC. It is translated as CASSLPDNYGYTF.

The V gene is TRBV5-8, the J gene TRBJ2-1; 10 nucleotides agree with TRBD1. With V trimmed by 6 bases and J by 5 bases, 23 bases remained unmatched. The CDR3 has 20 amino acids. Looked up from germline, CDR1 is SGHTS and CDR2 is YDEGEE. Here the CDR3 DNA reads TGTGCCAGCACCTCCGGGACAGGGGCCTTTGTAGGTGGTTTCAACAATGAGCAGTTCTTC. Amino acids: CASTSGTGAFVGGFNNEQFF.

This chain joins TRBV19 and TRBJ1-2; possibly TRBD1 for D (5 bases). The CDR3 contains 14 residues. V was clipped by 4 bases and J by 4 bases, with 13 bases between them. Germline CDR1 and CDR2: LNHDA and SQIVND (reference sequence). CDR3 coding DNA: TGTGCCAGTAGTAGGGGTGACAGAAGCTATGGCTACACCTTC. This sequence encodes CASSRGDRSYGYTF.

The J gene is TRBJ2-7, the V gene TRBV19; TRBD1 is a possible D gene (5 bases). Deletions cut 7 bases from V and 3 bases from J, with 19 bases between. The CDR3 is made up of 15 amino acids. The germline CDR1 and CDR2 sequences are LNHDA and SQIVND (reference sequence). This CDR3 is CASKSGVGAFYEQYF. Written as DNA, the CDR3 is TGTGCCAGTAAGAGTGGCGTAGGGGCCTTCTACGAGCAGTACTTC.

The J gene is TRBJ2-1, the V gene TRBV7-2; maybe TRBD2 (7 bases). The V gene's germline CDR1 is SGHTA and CDR2 FQGNSA. V was clipped by 8 bases and J by 5 bases, with 16 bases between them. This CDR3 is built from 14 residues. CDR3 amino acids: CASGWPGGHNEQFF. CDR3 in DNA: TGTGCCAGCGGATGGCCGGGGGGCCACAATGAGCAGTTCTTC. The full variable domain, its missing parts supplied by reference TRBV7-2 and TRBJ2-1, is GAGVSQSPSNKVTEKGKDVELRCDPISGHTALYWYRQSLGQGLEFLIYFQGNSAPDKSGLPSDRFSAERTGGSVSTLTIQRTQQEDSAVYLCASGWPGGHNEQFFGPGTRLTVL.

The rearrangement uses TRBV18 and TRBJ2-5, with D uncertain. V lost 2 bases and J 2 bases, leaving 12 bases between the germline ends. The CDR3 extends over 15 amino acids. CDR1 and CDR2 from the germline V gene are KGHSH and LQKENI. The CDR3 nucleotides are TGTGCCAGCTCACCAATACCTACCCCTCAAGAGACCCAGTACTTC. Its protein is CASSPIPTPQETQYF.

The V gene is TRBV5-6, the J gene TRBJ1-2, with 9 positions matching TRBD1. This CDR3 spans 15 amino acids. With V trimmed by 4 bases and J by 7 bases, 11 bases remained unmatched. Germline V lookup: CDR1 SGHDT, CDR2 YYEEEE. As DNA, the CDR3 is TGTGCCAGCAGCAACCAACAGGGGGCTTGGGTTGGCTACACCTTC. It translates to CASSNQQGAWVGYTF.

The rearrangement links TRBV14 to TRBJ2-1; TRBD2 agrees at 7 bases. CDR3 length equals 14 residues. With V trimmed by 1 base and J by 4 bases, 1 base remained unmatched. Germline V gene lookup returns CDR1 SGHDN and CDR2 FVKESK. This CDR3 is CASSQAGGYNEQFF. The CDR3 DNA follows: TGTGCCAGCAGCCAAGCGGGGGGTTACAATGAGCAGTTCTTC.

The V call is TRBV5-5, the J call TRBJ1-2; D ambiguous. CDR1 and CDR2 (germline): SGHKS, YYEKEE (reference sequence). The CDR3 runs 11 residues. The germline V and J ends were trimmed by 4 bases and 4 bases, with 5 bases remaining between them. This CDR3 is CASSHSYGYTF. The CDR3 region has the DNA TGTGCCAGCAGCCACAGCTATGGCTACACCTTC.

This chain links TRBV11-3 with TRBJ2-2, with D possibly being TRBD1 (6 bases). Trimming shortened V by 4 bases and J by 0 bases, and 15 bases separated the two germline ends. Germline V lookup: CDR1 SGHNT, CDR2 YENEEA. There are 17 residues in the CDR3. CDR3 residues: CASSSPGAGANTGELFF. The CDR3 coding sequence is TGTGCCAGCAGCTCCCCAGGGGCAGGCGCGAACACCGGGGAGCTGTTTTTT.

The chain couples TRBV5-6 to TRBJ2-2, with TRBD2 identical over 11 bases. Looked up from germline, CDR1 is SGHDT and CDR2 is YYEEEE. V dropped 7 bases and J dropped 3; count of bases not matched to a gene: 11. This CDR3 has 17 amino acids. CDR3: CASGVLGTSGYTGELFF. The CDR3 bases are TGTGCCAGCGGCGTATTGGGGACTAGCGGTTACACCGGGGAGCTGTTTTTT. The variable domain in full, with the rest retrieved from reference TRBV5-6 and TRBJ2-2, is DAGVTQSPTHLIKTRGQQVTLRCSPKSGHDTVSWYQQALGQGPQFIFQYYEEEERQRGNFPDRFSGHQFPNYSSELNVNALLLGDSALYLCASGVLGTSGYTGELFFGEGSRLTVL.

The chain links TRBV6-6 to TRBJ1-6; a possible D gene is TRBD1 (5 bases). This CDR3 has 15 residues. Germline CDR1 and CDR2: MNHNY and SVGAGI (reference sequence). Trimming cost V 6 bases and J 7 bases, with 16 bases left between them. CDR3 protein: CASSPRRGSNSPLHF. The CDR3 DNA reads as TGTGCCAGCAGCCCGAGGCGGGGCTCAAATTCACCCCTCCACTTT.

The genes are TRBV5-1 and TRBJ2-3, with TRBD2 matching 7 bases. With V trimmed by 4 bases and J by 2 bases, 7 bases remained unmatched. The CDR3 is 15 amino acids. Germline V CDR1 and CDR2: SGHRS, YFSETQ. The CDR3 sequence is CASSREARSTDTQYF. DNA of the CDR3: TGCGCCAGCAGCCGGGAGGCCCGGTCCACAGATACGCAGTATTTT.

The chain's CDR3 is CASSFPGTGSVEQYF. Written as DNA, the CDR3 is TGTGCCAGCAGCTTCCCCGGGACAGGGTCTGTCGAGCAGTACTTC. The chain carries TRBV11-1 and TRBJ2-7; 9 bases line up with TRBD1. The CDR3 consists of 15 residues. V shed 3 bases and J 6 bases; nucleotides not matched to a gene: 9. The germline gives CDR1 SGHAT, CDR2 FQDESV (reference sequence).